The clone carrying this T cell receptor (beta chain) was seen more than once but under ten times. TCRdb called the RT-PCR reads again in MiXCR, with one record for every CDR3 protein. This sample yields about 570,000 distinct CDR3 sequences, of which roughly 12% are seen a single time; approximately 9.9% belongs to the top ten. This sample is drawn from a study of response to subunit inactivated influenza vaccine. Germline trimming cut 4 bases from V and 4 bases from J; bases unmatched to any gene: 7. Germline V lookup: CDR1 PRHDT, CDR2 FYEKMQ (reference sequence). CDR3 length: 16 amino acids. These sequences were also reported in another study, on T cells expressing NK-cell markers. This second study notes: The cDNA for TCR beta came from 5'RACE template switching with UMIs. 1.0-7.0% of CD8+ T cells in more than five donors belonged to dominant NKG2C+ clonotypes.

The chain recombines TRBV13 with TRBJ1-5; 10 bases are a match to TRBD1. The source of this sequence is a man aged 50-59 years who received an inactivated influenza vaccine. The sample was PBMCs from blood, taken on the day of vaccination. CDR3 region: CASSSRGQGKNQPQHF. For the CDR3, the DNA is TGTGCCAGCAGCTCCCGGGGACAGGGGAAAAATCAGCCCCAGCATTTT.